Listed below are T cell receptor beta chains from one sample, sequenced in a study of blood T cell repertoires in COVID-19. Only in-frame clones appear in the TCRdb table, and some are missing; sequencing was by immunoSEQ multiplex PCR. The table has 250,000 or so clones, 65% to 85% seen once. The specimen was PBMCs or T cells enriched from blood (not recorded which). The receptor set was obtained from a middle-aged man who had recovered from COVID-19. Each CDR3 is given with its conserved first and last residue. A D gene is named only where the DNA matches it firmly. Some rows mark clone size as missing; the rest say once, few, many or name a class of expanded clone.

once	NA	TRBV6-2/TRBV6-3	TRBJ1-1	TGTGCCAGCAGTTCCAGGATCTTAAACACTGAAGCTTTCTTT	CASSSRILNTEAFF
NA	NA	TRBV19	TRBJ2-1	TGTGCCAGTAGTAGCCCCGGGTCGAGCTCCTACAATGAGCAGTTCTTC	CASSSPGSSSYNEQFF
NA	TRBD2	TRBV5-1	TRBJ2-5	TGCGCCAGCAGCTTTGGACTAGCGGGGGGGGAGACCCAGTACTTC	CASSFGLAGGETQYF
NA	NA	TRBV19	TRBJ2-7	TGTGCCAGTAGTATGGGCGGGGGCGCCTCCTACGAGCAGTACTTC	CASSMGGGASYEQYF
NA	NA	TRBV6-2/TRBV6-3	TRBJ2-7	TGTGCCAGCAGTTACCCCCTGGGCGGGGCCCACGAGCAGTACTTC	CASSYPLGGAHEQYF
once	NA	TRBV19	TRBJ1-1	TGTGCCAGTAGTTTAAGACAGGTTGGCACTGAAGCTTTCTTT	CASSLRQVGTEAFF
NA	TRBD1	TRBV27	TRBJ1-6	TGTGCCAGCAGTTTTCCGGGACAGCTTACCCCTTATAATTCACCCCTCCACTTT	CASSFPGQLTPYNSPLHF
NA	NA	TRBV11-3	TRBJ1-1	TGTGCCAGCAGCCGAGCGGGGGAACTCAACACTGAAGCTTTCTTT	CASSRAGELNTEAFF
NA	TRBD1	TRBV5-1	TRBJ1-5	TGCGCCAGCAGCTTGGACCTCACAGGGGGCAACCAGCCCCAGCATTTT	CASSLDLTGGNQPQHF
NA	NA	TRBV9	TRBJ1-1	TGTGCCAGCAGCGTGCATGGGGGCTCAAACACTGAAGCTTTCTTT	CASSVHGGSNTEAFF
NA	TRBD1	TRBV12-5	TRBJ1-5	TGTGCTAGTGGAGGAACAGGGGTTCAGCCCCAGCATTTT	CASGGTGVQPQHF